This T cell receptor beta chain was identified during a study of blood T cell repertoires in COVID-19. The wider study: The samples span acute and convalescent COVID-19 from the United States, Italy and Spain. T cells, B-cell-depleted T cells, or PBMCs supplied cDNA or gDNA.

As concerns this clone: The same CDR3 also results from other DNA sequences found in this sample.

V lost 6 bases to trimming and J lost 0 bases, with 9 bases between them. The CDR3 extends over 13 amino acids. The V gene's germline CDR1 is SQVTM and CDR2 ANQGSEA. All enrollees were about 18 to 90 years old and from 20 to 30 US areas. Cohort assignment relied on participant-reported clinical history. The method was immunoSEQ multiplex PCR; TCRdb's version includes in-frame clones alone and lacks a portion of them. The table lists roughly 220,000 clones, almost 90% of them singletons. The TCR comes from a woman aged 50 to 60 with acute COVID-19. The J gene is TRBJ1-5, the V gene TRBV29-1; D is unresolved. The sequenced sample was PBMCs or T cells enriched from blood (not recorded which). The CDR3 reads CSVTEYSNQPQHF. The CDR3 DNA is TGCAGCGTCACAGAATATAGCAATCAGCCCCAGCATTTT. Full variable domain (missing parts from reference TRBV29-1 and TRBJ1-5): SAVISQKPSRDICQRGTSLTIQCQVDSQVTMMFWYRQQPGQSLTLIATANQGSEATYESGFVIDKFPISRPNLTFSTLTVSNMSPEDSSIYLCSVTEYSNQPQHFGDGTRLSIL.